A single sample is the source of the 10 T cell receptor beta chains below, sequenced in a study of T-cell memory formation after mild COVID-19. TCRdb called the 5' RACE reads again in MiXCR, with one record for every CDR3 protein. The sample lists about 540,000 distinct CDR3 sequences, 20% occurring once. Input material: PBMCs or a T cell subset sorted from them (not recorded which). These receptors were obtained from an adult woman who had mild COVID-19 (a few samples of this study predate the infection). Cell type and time point are not known.

The rearrangement uses TRBV7-9 and TRBJ2-7, with no clear D. CDR1 SEHNR and CDR2 FQNEAQ come from the germline V gene (reference sequence). The CDR3 is 14 residues long. Between the trimmed V and J ends, which lost 5 bases and 9 bases, there was a span of 20 bases. CDR3 protein: CASSILYDSSVQYF. CDR3 DNA sequence: TGTGCCAGCAGCATCCTGTATGACTCCTCAGTGCAGTACTTC. Full variable domain (remainder filled in from reference TRBV7-9 and TRBJ2-7): DTGVSQNPRHKITKRGQNVTFRCDPISEHNRLYWYRQTLGQGPEFLTYFQNEAQLEKSRLLSDRFSAERPKGSFSTLEIQRTEQGDSAMYLCASSILYDSSVQYFGPGTRLTVT.

In the case of this clonotype: Relative to the germline gene, one junction end is altered; a read error may explain this. The V and J genes are TRBV5-6 and TRBJ2-7, with 8 bases fitting TRBD2. The CDR3 spans 17 residues. Germline assignment: CDR1 SGHDT and CDR2 YYEEEE. The CDR3 DNA reads as TGTTCCAGCAGCTCCCAGACAGCGGGAGTTTTCAGCGCCGAGCAGTACTTC. This encodes CSSSSQTAGVFSAEQYF.

This clonotype was picked up a small number of times. The gene calls are TRBV7-9 and TRBJ1-2; 10 bases agree with TRBD1. Germline V gene data show CDR1 as SEHNR and CDR2 as FQNEAQ (reference sequence). The CDR3 covers 15 residues. Germline trimming cut 3 bases from V and 8 bases from J; bases unmatched to any gene: 9. CDR3: CASSFGQGGEYGYTF. DNA of the CDR3: TGTGCCAGCAGCTTCGGACAGGGGGGGGAGTACGGCTACACCTTC.

The V gene is TRBV20-1, the J gene TRBJ1-5; unclear D gene. The CDR3 contains 14 residues. The ends were cut back, 0 bases at V and 4 bases at J, with 10 bases in the middle. Germline V gene data show CDR1 as DFQATT and CDR2 as SNEGSKA (reference sequence). CDR3 DNA: TGCAGTGCTAGAGATAGGCCTGAGAATCAGCCCCAGCATTTT. It specifies CSARDRPENQPQHF.

This clonotype was counted at least ten times. This chain joins TRBV7-2 and TRBJ1-1; D gene ambiguous. There are 14 residues in the CDR3. The germline V and J ends were trimmed by 6 bases and 2 bases, with 13 bases remaining between them. From germline, CDR1 is SGHTA and CDR2 FQGNSA. CDR3 in amino acids: CASRPRVGNTEAFF. Written as DNA, the CDR3 is TGTGCCAGCAGACCCCGGGTGGGTAACACTGAAGCTTTCTTT.

The chain is built from TRBV7-9 and TRBJ1-2, with TRBD1 matching 7 bases. CDR3 length: 14 residues. V lost 5 bases to trimming and J lost 5 bases; unmatched junction nucleotides: 8. The germline CDR1 and CDR2 sequences are SEHNR and FQNEAQ (reference sequence). The CDR3, as DNA: TGTGCCAGCAGCCGCTCAGACAGGGAATATGGCTACACCTTC. Its translation is CASSRSDREYGYTF.

A few counts support this clonotype. The chain is built from TRBV24-1 and TRBJ1-2, with TRBD1 as a possible D gene (5 bases). This CDR3 spans 15 amino acids. Germline CDR1 and CDR2: KGHDR and SFDVKD. The V end lost 4 bases, the J end lost 8 bases, and 19 bases lay between the germline ends. The CDR3 DNA sequence: TGTGCCACCAGTGAATCAGGCAGGGCATTAAGAGGCTACACCTTC. Translated, it gives CATSESGRALRGYTF.

This clonotype was counted between two and nine times. The J gene is TRBJ2-7, the V gene TRBV13; D may be TRBD2 (5 bases). The CDR3 has 14 amino acids. V was clipped by 5 bases and J by 2 bases, with 13 bases between them. Germline CDR1 PRHDT, CDR2 FYEKMQ (reference sequence). CDR3 sequence (DNA): TGTGCCAGCAGCCCCCGTGGAGGTCCCTACGAGCAGTACTTC. This sequence encodes CASSPRGGPYEQYF.

The chain uses TRBV30 and TRBJ1-6; TRBD1 is a possible D gene (5 bases). Per germline, CDR1 GTSNPN and CDR2 SVGIG (reference sequence). Trimming took off 2 bases at V and 6 bases at J, with 11 bases between the two ends. The CDR3 loop spans 14 amino acids. CDR3 sequence: CAWSLGRANSPLHF. The CDR3 DNA sequence: TGTGCCTGGAGTCTGGGACGGGCTAATTCACCCCTCCACTTT.

The CDR3 region has the DNA TGTGCCACCAGTGATAGTGTCGAACGGCTGAACATTCAGTACTTC. Protein sequence: CATSDSVERLNIQYF. This chain joins TRBV24-1 and TRBJ2-4; the D is unclear. Germline CDR1 reads KGHDR; CDR2 reads SFDVKD. This CDR3 has 15 residues. Trimming removed 3 bases at V and 7 bases at J, with 15 bases between.